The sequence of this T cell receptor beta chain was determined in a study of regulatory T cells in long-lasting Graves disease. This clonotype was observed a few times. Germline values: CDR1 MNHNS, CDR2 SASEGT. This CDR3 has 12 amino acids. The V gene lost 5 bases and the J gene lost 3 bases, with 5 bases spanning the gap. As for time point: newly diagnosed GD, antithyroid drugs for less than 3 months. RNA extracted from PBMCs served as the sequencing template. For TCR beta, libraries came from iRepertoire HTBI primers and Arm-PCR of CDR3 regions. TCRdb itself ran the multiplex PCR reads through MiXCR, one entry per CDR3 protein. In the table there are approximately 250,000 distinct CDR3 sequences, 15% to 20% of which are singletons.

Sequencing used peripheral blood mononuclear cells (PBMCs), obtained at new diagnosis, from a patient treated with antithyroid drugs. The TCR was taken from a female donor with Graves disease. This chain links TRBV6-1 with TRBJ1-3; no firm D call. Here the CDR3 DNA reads TGTGCCAGCAGTACTTTTGGAAACACCATATATTTT. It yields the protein CASSTFGNTIYF.